One and the same sample provided the 32 T cell receptor beta chains below, sequenced in a study of T cell repertoires in cytomegalovirus infection. TCRdb independently ran MiXCR on the reads; one entry per CDR3 protein. The sample lists around 310,000 distinct CDR3 sequences; about a sixth were seen once. The sample comprised PBMCs. These receptors originate from a human donor in good health (CMV status not recorded). Some clones in this sample may be carry-over from other donors' samples.

The sample holds many counts of this clonotype. The rearrangement joins TRBV7-8 to TRBJ1-2; D gene unclear. Trimming cost V 5 bases and J 6 bases, with 10 bases left between them. Germline V gene sequence: CDR1 SGHVS, CDR2 FQNEAQ. This CDR3 has 12 amino acids. CDR3 residues: CASSTLKDGYTF. The CDR3 coding sequence is TGTGCCAGCAGCACCCTTAAGGATGGCTACACCTTC.

This clonotype was seen many times. This chain links TRBV10-3 with TRBJ2-3; TRBD2 matches at 7 bases. Germline V gene sequence: CDR1 ENHRY, CDR2 SYGVKD. Germline trimming cut 3 bases from V and 1 base from J; bases unmatched to any gene: 7. This CDR3 region has 16 residues. CDR3 in amino acids: CAISEIGGGGTDTQYF. Here the CDR3 DNA reads TGTGCCATCAGTGAAATCGGCGGGGGAGGCACAGATACGCAGTATTTT.

The sample holds a few counts of this clonotype. The V call is TRBV4-2, the J call TRBJ1-2; a possible D gene is TRBD1 (6 bases). In germline, CDR1 is LGHNA, CDR2 YNFKEQ. Trimming pared 0 bases from V and 8 bases from J, leaving 13 bases between. The CDR3 runs to 14 residues. The CDR3 DNA is TGTGCCAGCAGCCAAGATCCGGGGGCGAACGGCTACACCTTC. Its protein is CASSQDPGANGYTF.

This clonotype was counted a few times. This chain joins TRBV4-2 and TRBJ2-1, with D unresolved. Germline CDR1 LGHNA, CDR2 YNFKEQ. Trimming shortened V by 0 bases and J by 0 bases, and 15 bases separated the two germline ends. The CDR3 contains 18 residues. Written as DNA, the CDR3 is TGTGCCAGCAGCCAAGATCGGTTCGGCTACCTCTCCTACAATGAGCAGTTCTTC. This translates into CASSQDRFGYLSYNEQFF.

This clonotype was seen a few times. This chain joins TRBV10-3 and TRBJ2-7; 8 nucleotides align to TRBD2. CDR1 and CDR2 (germline): ENHRY, SYGVKD. J was trimmed by 4 bases and V by 4 bases; bases with no gene match: 21. The CDR3 extends over 19 amino acids. The CDR3 nucleotides read TGTGCCATCAGTGGCTTGCCCGGGCGGGTAGCGGGGAATCGGTACGAGCAGTACTTC. The encoded protein is CAISGLPGRVAGNRYEQYF.

V and J are TRBV4-1 and TRBJ1-6; no reliable D call. CDR1 is MGHRA, CDR2 YSYEKL, per germline. CDR3 size: 17 residues. Deletions cut 4 bases from V and 6 bases from J, with 19 bases between. The CDR3 nucleotides read TGCGCCAGCAGCCTGAAGTCGAATATAGAATTTAATTCACCCCTCCACTTT. This encodes CASSLKSNIEFNSPLHF.

In the case of this clonotype: Being one base from a much bigger clone, this may be a read error. This chain links TRBV6-2 or TRBV6-3 with TRBJ2-7, with D tentatively TRBD1 or TRBD2 (5 bases each). There are 15 residues in the CDR3. CDR1 MNHEY and CDR2 SVGEGT come from the germline V gene. The CDR3: CASSYSGTAIYEQNF. CDR3 coding DNA: TGTGCCAGCAGTTACTCGGGGACGGCTATCTACGAGCAGAACTTC.

This clonotype was observed a few times. V gene TRBV11-2 combines with J gene TRBJ2-7; 13 bases are a match to TRBD2. The trim removed 5 bases at V and 3 bases at J, leaving 7 bases unmatched. Germline values: CDR1 SGHAT, CDR2 FQNNGV. This CDR3 is built from 16 residues. CDR3 sequence (DNA): TGTGCCAGCAGCCTTGGGACTAGCGGGGTTCTCTACGAGCAGTACTTC. Its protein is CASSLGTSGVLYEQYF.

The table lists this clonotype with many counts. The chain recombines TRBV20-1 with TRBJ1-5; TRBD1 is a possible D gene (5 bases). Germline CDR1 DFQATT, CDR2 SNEGSKA (reference sequence). The CDR3 is 12 residues long. Trimming left V 1 base short and J 7 bases short, with 8 bases between. The CDR3 reads CSARAGTQPQHF. CDR3 nucleotide sequence: TGCAGTGCTAGAGCAGGGACCCAGCCCCAGCATTTT.

The J gene is TRBJ2-3, the V gene TRBV25-1; TRBD1 is a possible D gene (5 bases). This CDR3 has 15 residues. V shed 2 bases and J shed 3 bases, with 12 bases lying between them. Germline CDR1 reads MGHDK; CDR2 reads SYGVNS. CDR3 in amino acids: CASSERPRDTDTQYF. The DNA of the CDR3 is TGTGCCAGCAGTGAAAGGCCCAGGGATACAGATACGCAGTATTTT.

This clonotype has ten or more counts. The chain recombines TRBV7-2 with TRBJ1-2; TRBD1 is a possible D gene (5 bases). Germline lookup yields CDR1 SGHTA and CDR2 FQGNSA. V shed 1 base and J shed 8 bases, with 11 bases lying between them. The CDR3 has 13 amino acids. CDR3 coding DNA: TGTGCCAGCAGCTTAGTCAGGGAGACGGGCTACACCTTC. This encodes CASSLVRETGYTF.

This clonotype has just a few counts. This chain joins TRBV11-3 and TRBJ1-1, with 7 bases that match TRBD1. Germline V CDR1 and CDR2: SGHNT, YENEEA. V shed 6 bases, J shed 1 base, and the junction held 11 bases outside the gene matches. The CDR3 runs to 16 residues. CDR3 loop: CASSAGTASRNTEAFF. The DNA of the CDR3 is TGTGCCAGCAGTGCCGGGACAGCAAGCCGGAACACTGAAGCTTTCTTT.

This clonotype occurred a few times. This chain uses TRBV29-1 with TRBJ2-5; maybe TRBD1 (6 bases). The germline CDR1 and CDR2 sequences are SQVTM and ANQGSEA. The CDR3 spans 15 residues. Trimming took 3 bases from V and 2 from J, leaving 16 bases between them. The CDR3 spells CSVEQGSLGQETQYF. The CDR3 nucleotides are TGCAGCGTTGAGCAGGGGTCACTTGGGCAAGAGACCCAGTACTTC.

This clonotype was picked up a small number of times. DNA for the CDR3: TGCAGTGCTAGAGGGGGCCAGTATGGCTACACCTTC. Translated: CSARGGQYGYTF. This chain connects TRBV20-1 to TRBJ1-2; TRBD1 might be the D (5 bases). The V and J ends lost 1 base and 5 bases respectively, with 8 bases between them. Germline-derived CDR1 and CDR2 are DFQATT and SNEGSKA (reference sequence). CDR3 length equals 12 residues.

This clonotype occurred a few times. The chain combines TRBV6-2 or TRBV6-3 with TRBJ2-5; D call uncertain. Germline assignment: CDR1 MNHEY and CDR2 SVGEGT. V was trimmed by 2 bases and J by 0 bases, leaving 10 bases between them. There are 15 residues in the CDR3. CDR3 nucleotides: TGTGCCAGCAGTTACGCTCGTGGGGACCAAGAGACCCAGTACTTC. Protein: CASSYARGDQETQYF.

The gene calls are TRBV4-1 and TRBJ2-3, with a tentative D call TRBD2 (5 bases). There are 13 residues in the CDR3. Germline V gene data show CDR1 as MGHRA and CDR2 as YSYEKL. V shed 4 bases and J shed 6 bases, with 11 bases lying between them. The CDR3 sequence is CASSPLASDTQYF. CDR3 DNA: TGCGCCAGCAGCCCTCTAGCATCTGATACGCAGTATTTT.

This clonotype was picked up many times. The J gene is TRBJ1-6, the V gene TRBV27, with 7 bases lining up with TRBD1. Germline CDR1 MNHEY, CDR2 SMNVEV (reference sequence). Germline trimming cut 3 bases from V and 14 bases from J; bases unmatched to any gene: 13. The CDR3 covers 15 residues. CDR3 amino acids: CASSFSTGGQGALHF. The CDR3, as DNA: TGTGCCAGCAGTTTCTCCACAGGAGGTCAGGGGGCCCTCCACTTT.

This clonotype was recorded a few times. The chain joins TRBV12-3 or TRBV12-4 to TRBJ2-1; 8 bases are a match to TRBD1. The length of the CDR3 is 14 residues. V shed 8 bases, J shed 4 bases, and the junction held 7 bases outside the gene matches. The CDR3 here is CASRGQGRYNEQFF. CDR3 DNA: TGTGCCAGCCGAGGACAGGGTCGGTACAATGAGCAGTTCTTC.

The chain uses TRBV2 and TRBJ1-2, with 11 bases matching TRBD1. V shed 6 bases, J shed 7 bases, and the junction held 4 bases outside the gene matches. The CDR3 is 13 amino acids. Germline-derived CDR1 and CDR2 are SNHLY and FYNNEI. This CDR3 reads CASSGQGAGGYTF. The CDR3 DNA is TGTGCCAGCAGCGGACAGGGGGCTGGTGGCTACACCTTC.

The chain carries TRBV5-5 and TRBJ2-1; D possibly corresponds to TRBD1 (6 bases). Looked up from germline, CDR1 is SGHKS and CDR2 is YYEKEE (reference sequence). This CDR3 has 17 residues. The V end lost 4 bases, the J end lost 4 bases, and 21 bases lay between the germline ends. CDR3 DNA: TGTGCCAGCAGCCAAAGGGACATTTCCCGACTATACAATGAGCAGTTCTTC. Its protein product is CASSQRDISRLYNEQFF.

This rearrangement joins TRBV20-1 to TRBJ1-2; 9 bases are shared with TRBD1. The trim removed 6 bases at V and 1 base at J, leaving 9 bases unmatched. From germline, CDR1 is DFQATT and CDR2 SNEGSKA (reference sequence). The CDR3 is 15 residues long. The CDR3 here is CSAPGQGGGNYGYTF. The CDR3 DNA reads as TGCAGTGCACCGGGACAGGGAGGGGGTAACTATGGCTACACCTTC.

This clonotype was counted at least ten times. The CDR3 DNA reads TGTGCCAGCAGCTTAGTAGCGGGGGCCAATCAGCCCCAGCATTTT. This sequence encodes CASSLVAGANQPQHF. The chain couples TRBV7-2 to TRBJ1-5, with TRBD1 as a possible D gene (6 bases). The length of the CDR3 is 15 residues. The germline V gene has CDR1 SGHTA and CDR2 FQGNSA. V dropped 1 base and J dropped 3 bases, with 10 bases sitting between them.

In its sample, this clonotype was seen a few times. The rearrangement uses TRBV6-5 and TRBJ1-1, with TRBD1 identical over 8 bases. V shed 6 bases, J shed 3 bases, and the junction held 15 bases outside the gene matches. The CDR3 is made up of 17 amino acids. Germline assignment: CDR1 MNHEY and CDR2 SVGAGI. The CDR3 is CASRNPRQGRMDTEAFF. CDR3 sequence (DNA): TGTGCCAGCAGAAACCCCCGACAGGGGAGGATGGACACTGAAGCTTTCTTT.

The rearrangement uses TRBV9 and TRBJ1-1, with a possible D match to TRBD1 (5 bases). The CDR3 runs to 15 residues. Germline loops: CDR1 SGDLS, CDR2 YYNGEE. V shed 4 bases and J shed 5 bases, with 18 bases lying between them. The CDR3 DNA sequence: TGTGCCAGCAGCCCCAGGGCGTCTAGACAGACTGAAGCTTTCTTT. Translating gives CASSPRASRQTEAFF.

The chain is built from TRBV4-3 and TRBJ2-5; 9 nucleotides line up with TRBD2. Germline CDR1 LGHNA, CDR2 YSLEER. Germline trimming cut 1 base from V and 5 bases from J; bases unmatched to any gene: 8. The CDR3 totals 16 residues. The CDR3 loop is CASSQGAGGRGETQYF. The CDR3 region has the DNA TGCGCCAGCAGCCAAGGAGCGGGGGGCCGGGGGGAGACCCAGTACTTC.

This clonotype was counted ten times or more. The chain carries TRBV7-8 and TRBJ1-1; D call uncertain. Germline lookup yields CDR1 SGHVS and CDR2 FQNEAQ. The CDR3 has 16 amino acids. The V end was cut by 2 bases, the J end by 6 bases, with 19 bases between. CDR3 region: CASSLQVRETRAEAFF. The CDR3 nucleotides read TGTGCCAGCAGCTTACAGGTCCGGGAGACGCGGGCTGAAGCTTTCTTT.

This clonotype was counted many times. This chain connects TRBV7-2 to TRBJ2-5, with 8 bases fitting TRBD2. The ends lost 4 bases at V and 6 bases at J; junction bases unmatched: 10. The CDR3 contains 15 residues. Germline CDR1 SGHTA, CDR2 FQGNSA. CDR3 sequence: CASSSRGGGAQTQYF. The CDR3 DNA reads TGTGCCAGCAGCTCACGGGGGGGGGGCGCTCAGACCCAGTACTTC.

The J gene is TRBJ2-7, the V gene TRBV9; 12 positions match TRBD1. From germline, CDR1 is SGDLS and CDR2 YYNGEE. After removal of 4 bases from V and 5 bases from J, the junction contained 7 bases not matched to a gene. The CDR3 has 15 residues. The CDR3, as DNA: TGTGCCAGCAGCACAAAGGGACAGGGGGCGAACGAGCAGTACTTC. It codes for CASSTKGQGANEQYF.

Many counts were recorded for this clonotype. V and J are TRBV2 and TRBJ2-5; 10 positions agree with TRBD2. The V gene's germline CDR1 is SNHLY and CDR2 FYNNEI. V shed 7 bases, J shed 1 base, and the junction held 9 bases outside the gene matches. The CDR3 extends over 16 amino acids. The chain's CDR3 is CASKPASGGVQETQYF. In DNA, the CDR3 is TGTGCCAGCAAGCCGGCGAGCGGGGGGGTCCAAGAGACCCAGTACTTC.

V and J are TRBV27 and TRBJ2-1, with 10 bases that match TRBD1. CDR3 length: 17 amino acids. The germline gives CDR1 MNHEY, CDR2 SMNVEV (reference sequence). With 5 bases clipped from V and 7 bases from J, the junction kept 14 bases outside the gene matches. Written as DNA, the CDR3 is TGTGCCAGCAGTGTAAGACAGGGGGCGATTTCATTGAATGAGCAGTTCTTC. It encodes CASSVRQGAISLNEQFF.

V usage is TRBV5-1 and J usage is TRBJ1-2; maybe TRBD1 (5 bases). Per germline, CDR1 SGHRS and CDR2 YFSETQ. The CDR3 has 17 amino acids. The germline V and J ends were trimmed by 1 base and 0 bases, with 16 bases remaining between them. DNA of the CDR3: TGCGCCAGCAGCTTGCCCGTATCGACAGATTCTAACTATGGCTACACCTTC. This encodes CASSLPVSTDSNYGYTF.

This clonotype was counted a single time. The V and J genes are TRBV20-1 and TRBJ2-5, with 9 positions matching TRBD2. Germline V gene lookup returns CDR1 DFQATT and CDR2 SNEGSKA (reference sequence). The CDR3 sequence is 15 residues long. CDR3: CSPSCGGGAGETQYF. In DNA, the CDR3 is TGCAGCCCTTCATGCGGCGGGGGGGCAGGAGAGACCCAGTACTTC.